The entry below gives a single T cell receptor (beta chain) sequence along with its context. The data are from a study of PD-L1 blockade in urothelial cancer. Study-level background: Patients had received 0 to 3 prior chemotherapy regimens. Median blood clonality was roughly 0.078, with 80,000 to 100,000 unique TCRs.

The junction had 4 bases not matched to a gene; V was cut back by 5 bases and J by 2 bases. Germline CDR1 is MDHEN and CDR2 is SYDVKM. There are 14 residues in the CDR3. The sample's time point: peripheral blood 6 weeks after treatment start. Clones were read by immunoSEQ multiplex PCR, and TCRdb kept only the in-frame ones, dropping some. The sample includes about 120,000 clones, around nine tenths of them seen just once. This TCR was recovered from a man aged 60 to 69 with urothelial cancer. The chain uses TRBV28 and TRBJ1-2; 8 bases are a match to TRBD1. The material sequenced was PBMCs, taken around atezolizumab (anti-PD-L1) treatment. CDR3 region: CASSPTGENYGYTF. CDR3 nucleotide sequence: TGTGCCAGCAGTCCGACAGGGGAAAACTATGGCTACACCTTC.